This is a list of T cell receptor beta chains from one sample in a study of shared clonotypes between healthy human individuals. The protocol was immunoSEQ multiplex PCR, while the TCRdb copy is restricted to in-frame clones and leaves out a portion. The sample contains roughly 2,000,000 clones, just under 95% of which appear only once. The sequencing sample was made of naive CD8+ T cells sorted from blood. Every receptor here comes from a man aged 18 to 30 in good health. Each CDR3 is given with its conserved first and last residue. The D gene is left open where the match is weak. Expanded clones get a size class; other rows say once, few or many, or leave the size out.

>once|-|TRBJ1-1|TRBV11-2
CASSLSTALNTEAFF
TGTGCCAGCAGCTTATCCACAGCGCTGAACACTGAAGCTTTCTTT
>few|-|TRBJ1-1|TRBV30
CAWSVLRGDSPFF
TGTGCCTGGAGTGTACTTCGAGGAGATTCCCCTTTCTTT
>once|-|TRBJ1-1|TRBV6-1
CASTETGNTEAFF
TGTGCCAGCACCGAGACAGGGAACACTGAAGCTTTCTTT
>-|-|TRBJ2-1|TRBV27
CASSLGSWAGHNEQFF
TGTGCCAGCAGTTTAGGCTCATGGGCAGGCCACAATGAGCAGTTCTTC
>-|TRBD1|TRBJ1-5|TRBV19
CASRMDRDPNQPQHF
TGTGCCAGTAGAATGGACAGGGATCCCAATCAGCCCCAGCATTTT
>-|TRBD2|TRBJ2-1|TRBV7-2
CASSPLVAGGPDEQFF
TGTGCCAGCAGCCCGCTTGTTGCGGGAGGGCCCGATGAGCAGTTCTTC
>-|-|TRBJ2-7|TRBV6-5
CASSYLAETSSYEQYF
TGTGCCAGCAGTTACTTAGCCGAGACAAGCTCCTACGAGCAGTACTTC
>-|-|TRBJ1-5|TRBV28
CASSPRQVSSNQPQHF
TGTGCCAGCAGTCCCAGACAGGTATCTAGCAATCAGCCCCAGCATTTT
>-|-|TRBJ1-5|TRBV28
CASTTDGNQPQHF
TGTGCCAGCACCACGGACGGGAATCAGCCCCAGCATTTT
>-|TRBD2|TRBJ2-3|TRBV13
CASSQILAGDTDTQYF
TGTGCCAGCAGCCAGATCCTAGCGGGAGACACAGATACGCAGTATTTT
>-|-|TRBJ2-7|TRBV27
CASSLGTGNYEQYF
TGTGCCAGCAGTTTAGGTACCGGGAACTACGAGCAGTACTTC
>-|-|TRBJ1-1|TRBV30
CAWSGLNTEAFF
TGTGCCTGGAGTGGCCTGAACACTGAAGCTTTCTTT
>-|-|TRBJ2-7|TRBV7-9
CASSPGQPPGSYEQYF
TGTGCCAGCAGCCCAGGACAGCCGCCGGGCTCCTACGAGCAGTACTTC
>-|-|TRBJ2-7|TRBV7-6
CASSLFSRGLHQDTYEQYF
TGTGCCAGCAGCTTATTTTCCCGGGGGCTACACCAAGATACCTACGAGCAGTACTTC
>-|TRBD1|TRBJ2-5|TRBV6-5
CASSSGQGQETQYF
TGTGCCAGCAGTTCTGGACAGGGCCAAGAGACCCAGTACTTC
>-|-|TRBJ2-1|TRBV11-2
CASRLDSYNEQFF
TGTGCCAGCAGACTGGACTCCTACAATGAGCAGTTCTTC
>-|-|TRBJ1-5|TRBV6-1
CAGGTSGGNQPQHF
TGTGCCGGGGGAACCAGTGGGGGCAATCAGCCCCAGCATTTT
>few|-|TRBJ2-7|TRBV5-6
CASSLREYEQYF
TGTGCCAGCAGCTTACGGGAATACGAGCAGTACTTC
>-|-|TRBJ2-1|TRBV7-6
CASSLGWEYNEQFF
TGTGCCAGCAGCTTGGGCTGGGAGTACAATGAGCAGTTCTTC
>-|-|TRBJ2-7|TRBV6-5
CASSYYPDNYEQYF
TGTGCCAGCAGTTACTATCCGGACAACTACGAGCAGTACTTC
>-|TRBD1|TRBJ2-3|TRBV19
CASSMTGGFTDTQYF
TGTGCCAGTAGTATGACAGGGGGGTTTACAGATACGCAGTATTTT
>-|-|TRBJ2-7|TRBV4-1
CASSQTTSIVYEQYF
TGCGCCAGCAGCCAAACAACTAGTATAGTCTACGAGCAGTACTTC
>-|-|TRBJ1-5|TRBV2
CASSEWRSEGKPQHF
TGTGCCAGCAGTGAATGGAGGTCAGAAGGCAAGCCCCAGCATTTT
>-|-|TRBJ2-7|TRBV9
CASSAIAGGANEQYF
TGTGCCAGCAGCGCCATTGCAGGGGGGGCAAACGAGCAGTACTTC
>-|TRBD1|TRBJ1-2|TRBV7-9
CASSLAGTGISYGYTF
TGTGCCAGCAGCTTAGCAGGGACAGGGATTTCCTATGGCTACACCTTC
>-|TRBD1|TRBJ1-1|TRBV27
CASSPIGTANTEAFF
TGTGCCAGCAGTCCCATTGGGACAGCGAACACTGAAGCTTTCTTT
>-|TRBD1|TRBJ2-7|TRBV19
CASSTAGTGLREQYF
TGTGCCAGTAGTACCGCCGGGACAGGCTTAAGAGAGCAGTACTTC
>-|TRBD2|TRBJ2-3|TRBV4-1
CASSQLAGPADTQYF
TGCGCCAGCAGCCAGCTAGCGGGTCCGGCAGATACGCAGTATTTT